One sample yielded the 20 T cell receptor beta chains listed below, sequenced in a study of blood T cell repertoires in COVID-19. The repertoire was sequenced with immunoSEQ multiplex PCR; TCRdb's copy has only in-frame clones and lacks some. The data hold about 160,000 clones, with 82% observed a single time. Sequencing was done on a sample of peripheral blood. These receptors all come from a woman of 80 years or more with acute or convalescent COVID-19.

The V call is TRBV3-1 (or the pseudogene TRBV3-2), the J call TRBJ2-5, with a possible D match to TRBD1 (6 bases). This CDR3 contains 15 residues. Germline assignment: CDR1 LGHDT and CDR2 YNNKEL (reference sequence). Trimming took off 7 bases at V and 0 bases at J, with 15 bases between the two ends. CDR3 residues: CASNRMTGHQETQYF. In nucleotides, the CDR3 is TGTGCCAGCAACCGAATGACAGGTCACCAAGAGACCCAGTACTTC.

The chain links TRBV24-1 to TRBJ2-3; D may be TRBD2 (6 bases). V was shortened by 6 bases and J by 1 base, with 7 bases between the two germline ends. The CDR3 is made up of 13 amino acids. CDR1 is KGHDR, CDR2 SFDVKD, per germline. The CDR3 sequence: CATSPGGTDTQYF. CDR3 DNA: TGTGCCACCAGTCCGGGGGGCACAGATACGCAGTATTTT.

CDR3 in DNA: TGCGCCAGCGGGGGAGGGTCTCGGGACACCGGGGAGCTGTTTTTT. It encodes CASGGGSRDTGELFF. The chain is built from TRBV10-1 and TRBJ2-2; 7 bases map to TRBD2. CDR3 length equals 15 residues. The V segment lost 8 bases and the J segment 3 bases; nucleotides outside the gene matches: 9. CDR1 is WNHNN, CDR2 SYGVQD, per germline (reference sequence).

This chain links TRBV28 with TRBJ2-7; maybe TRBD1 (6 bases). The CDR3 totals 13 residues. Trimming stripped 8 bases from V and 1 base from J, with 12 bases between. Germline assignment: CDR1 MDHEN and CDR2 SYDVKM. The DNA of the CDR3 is TGTGCCAGCGGGCTGACAGGTTCCTACGAGCAGTACTTC. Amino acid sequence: CASGLTGSYEQYF. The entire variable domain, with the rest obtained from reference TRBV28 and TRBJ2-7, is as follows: DVKVTQSSRYLVKRTGEKVFLECVQDMDHENMFWYRQDPGLGLRLIYFSYDVKMKEKGDIPEGYSVSREKKERFSLILESASTNQTSMYLCASGLTGSYEQYFGPGTRLTVT.

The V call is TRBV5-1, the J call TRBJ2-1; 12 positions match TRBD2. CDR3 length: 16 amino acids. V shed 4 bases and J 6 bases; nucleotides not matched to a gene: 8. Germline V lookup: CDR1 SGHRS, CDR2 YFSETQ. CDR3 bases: TGCGCCAGCAGCAAAGGGCGACTAGCGGGAGCCAATGAGCAGTTCTTC. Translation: CASSKGRLAGANEQFF.

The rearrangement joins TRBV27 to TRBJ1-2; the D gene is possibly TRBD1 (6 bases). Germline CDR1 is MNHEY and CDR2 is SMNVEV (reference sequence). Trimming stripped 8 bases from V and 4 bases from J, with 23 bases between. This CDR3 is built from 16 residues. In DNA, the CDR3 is TGTGCCAGCGGACCTATATACACCAGGGGTGGCTATGGCTACACCTTC. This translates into CASGPIYTRGGYGYTF.

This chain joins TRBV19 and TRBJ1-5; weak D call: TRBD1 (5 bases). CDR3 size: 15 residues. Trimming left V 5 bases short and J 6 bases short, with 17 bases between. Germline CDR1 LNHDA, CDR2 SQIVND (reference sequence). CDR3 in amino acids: CASSAFSGGVQPQHF. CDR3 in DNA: TGTGCCAGTAGTGCCTTCTCGGGAGGGGTTCAGCCCCAGCATTTT.

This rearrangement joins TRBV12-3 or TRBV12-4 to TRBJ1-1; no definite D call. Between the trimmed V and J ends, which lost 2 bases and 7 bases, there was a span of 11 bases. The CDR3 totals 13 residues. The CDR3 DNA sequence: TGTGCCAGCAGTTTACCGCAGTCCAATGAAGCTTTCTTT. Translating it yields CASSLPQSNEAFF.

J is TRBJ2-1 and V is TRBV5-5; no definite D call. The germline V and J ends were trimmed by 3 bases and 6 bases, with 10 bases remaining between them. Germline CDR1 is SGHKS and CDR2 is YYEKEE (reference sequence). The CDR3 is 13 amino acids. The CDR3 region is CASSSDISNEQFF. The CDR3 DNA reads TGTGCCAGCAGCTCTGACATTTCCAATGAGCAGTTCTTC.

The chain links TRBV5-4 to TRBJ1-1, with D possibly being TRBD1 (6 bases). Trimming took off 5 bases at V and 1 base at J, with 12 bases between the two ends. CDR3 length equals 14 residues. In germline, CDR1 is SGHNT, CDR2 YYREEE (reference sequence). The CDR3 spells CASSSGTRNTEAFF. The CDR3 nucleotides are TGTGCCAGCAGTTCCGGGACAAGGAACACTGAAGCTTTCTTT.

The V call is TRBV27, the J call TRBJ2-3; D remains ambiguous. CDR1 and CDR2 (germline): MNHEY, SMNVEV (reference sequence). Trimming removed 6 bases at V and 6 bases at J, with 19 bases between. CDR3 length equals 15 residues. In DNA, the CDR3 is TGTGCCAGCAGCCTCCAGTTAGTGACTCGGGATACGCAGTATTTT. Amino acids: CASSLQLVTRDTQYF.

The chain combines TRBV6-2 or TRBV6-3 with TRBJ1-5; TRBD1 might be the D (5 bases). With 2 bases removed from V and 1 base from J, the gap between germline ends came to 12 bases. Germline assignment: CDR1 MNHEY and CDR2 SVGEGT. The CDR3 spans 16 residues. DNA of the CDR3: TGTGCCAGCAGTTACATGGGGCGGGGAAGCAATCAGCCCCAGCATTTT. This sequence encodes CASSYMGRGSNQPQHF.

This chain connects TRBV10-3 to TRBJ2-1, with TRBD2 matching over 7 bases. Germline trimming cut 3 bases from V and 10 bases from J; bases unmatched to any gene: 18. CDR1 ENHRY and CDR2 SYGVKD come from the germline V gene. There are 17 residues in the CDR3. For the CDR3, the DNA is TGTGCCATCAGTGAACCACAAGGAGCGGGCCTCGGGGGGGAGCAGTTCTTC. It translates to CAISEPQGAGLGGEQFF.

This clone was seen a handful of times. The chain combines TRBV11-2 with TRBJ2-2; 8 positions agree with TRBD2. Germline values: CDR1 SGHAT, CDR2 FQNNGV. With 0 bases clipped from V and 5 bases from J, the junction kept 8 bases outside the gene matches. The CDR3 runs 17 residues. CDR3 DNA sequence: TGTGCCAGCAGCTTAGAAAGGGCTAGCGGGTCAACCGGGGAGCTGTTTTTT. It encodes CASSLERASGSTGELFF.

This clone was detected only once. Here the CDR3 reads CASSQSVRVDGYTF. The CDR3 DNA follows: TGTGCCAGCAGCCAAAGCGTCCGGGTCGATGGCTACACCTTC. The chain recombines TRBV3-1 (or the pseudogene TRBV3-2) with TRBJ1-2; D remains ambiguous. The germline gives CDR1 LGHDT, CDR2 YNNKEL (reference sequence). With 2 bases removed from V and 6 bases from J, the gap between germline ends came to 13 bases. The CDR3 extends over 14 amino acids.

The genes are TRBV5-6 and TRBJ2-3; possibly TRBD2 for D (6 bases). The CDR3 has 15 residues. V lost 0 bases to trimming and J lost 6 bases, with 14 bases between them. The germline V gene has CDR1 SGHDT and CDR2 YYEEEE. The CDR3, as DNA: TGTGCCAGCAGCTTGGGGGGGAGGCCCTCGGATACGCAGTATTTT. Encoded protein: CASSLGGRPSDTQYF.

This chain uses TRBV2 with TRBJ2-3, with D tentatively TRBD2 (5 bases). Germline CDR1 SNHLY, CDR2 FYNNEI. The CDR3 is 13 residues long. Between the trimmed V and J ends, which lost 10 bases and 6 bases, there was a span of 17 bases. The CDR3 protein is CATSAEVYDTQYF. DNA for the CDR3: TGTGCCACCTCAGCGGAGGTGTATGATACGCAGTATTTT.

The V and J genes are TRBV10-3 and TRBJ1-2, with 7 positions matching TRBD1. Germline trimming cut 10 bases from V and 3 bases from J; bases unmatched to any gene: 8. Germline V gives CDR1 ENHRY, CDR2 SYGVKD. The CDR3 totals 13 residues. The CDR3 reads CATRQGQHYGYTF. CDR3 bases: TGTGCCACGCGACAGGGCCAACACTATGGCTACACCTTC.

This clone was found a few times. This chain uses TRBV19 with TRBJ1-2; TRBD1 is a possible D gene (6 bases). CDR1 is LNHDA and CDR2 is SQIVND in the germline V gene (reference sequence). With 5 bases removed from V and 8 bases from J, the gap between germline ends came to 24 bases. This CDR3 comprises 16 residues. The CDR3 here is CASSAEGGGQSGGYTF. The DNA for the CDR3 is TGTGCCAGTAGTGCCGAAGGGGGGGGGCAATCGGGAGGCTACACCTTC.

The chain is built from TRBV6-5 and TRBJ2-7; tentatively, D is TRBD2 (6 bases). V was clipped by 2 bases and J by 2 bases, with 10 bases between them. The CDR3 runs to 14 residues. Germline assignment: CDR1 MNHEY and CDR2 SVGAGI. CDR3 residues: CASSYLGGTYEQYF. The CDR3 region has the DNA TGTGCCAGCAGTTACCTAGGAGGGACCTACGAGCAGTACTTC.